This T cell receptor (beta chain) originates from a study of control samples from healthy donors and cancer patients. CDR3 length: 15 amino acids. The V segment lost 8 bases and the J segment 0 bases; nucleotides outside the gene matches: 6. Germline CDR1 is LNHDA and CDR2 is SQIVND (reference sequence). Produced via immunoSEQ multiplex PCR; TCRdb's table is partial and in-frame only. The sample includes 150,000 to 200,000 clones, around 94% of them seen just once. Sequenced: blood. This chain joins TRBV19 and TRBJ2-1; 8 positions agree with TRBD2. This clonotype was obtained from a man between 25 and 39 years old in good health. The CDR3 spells CASSQSGSSYNEQFF. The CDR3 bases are TGTGCCAGTTCCCAAAGCGGGAGCTCCTACAATGAGCAGTTCTTC. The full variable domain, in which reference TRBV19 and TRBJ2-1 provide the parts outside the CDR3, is DGGITQSPKYLFRKEGQNVTLSCEQNLNHDAMYWYRQDPGQGLRLIYYSQIVNDFQKGDIAEGYSVSREKKESFPLTVTSAQKNPTAFYLCASSQSGSSYNEQFFGPGTRLTVL.